This paragraph reports one T cell receptor beta chain. Its antigen remains undetermined. No base quality values were provided; no much bigger clone lies one nucleotide off. Receptors were amplified or captured by RT-PCR. TCRdb names NextSeq 550 as the instrument used. Starting from the raw public reads, TCRdb applied fastp trimming at Q25, assembled clones with MiXCR and retained in-frame beta chains. CDR3 protein sequences are deduplicated, and each keeps its most common genes and DNA. For this sample there are hundreds of thousands of distinct CDR3 sequences; 16% appear just once. The ten most abundant clones make up 7.2% of the sample. Spanning cysteine to phenylalanine, the CDR3 consists of 15 amino acids. Left in the record is the CDR3 DNA by itself, 45 bases read in frame from the first base. After removal of 3 bases from V and 3 bases from J, the junction retains 7 bases not matched to a gene. The germline V gene (reference sequence) supplies CDR1 DFQATT and CDR2 SNEGSKA.

The data stem from a study of patients and donors after allogeneic stem cell transplantation (dated by TCRdb to 2018 to 2020). The sample comprised blood, either unsorted or a sorted T cell fraction (not recorded which). This TCR was recovered from a human donor who was either an allogeneic HSCT recipient or a stem cell or donor lymphocyte infusion donor (not recorded which). It is not recorded whose cells these are; they may come from a transplant donor. Recombination connected TRBV20-1 to TRBJ2-3; 9 bases in the junction line up with TRBD2. The bases are TGCAGTGCTAGTCCTAGCGGGGCCGGGACAGATACGCAGTATTTT. This codes for CSASPSGAGTDTQYF.